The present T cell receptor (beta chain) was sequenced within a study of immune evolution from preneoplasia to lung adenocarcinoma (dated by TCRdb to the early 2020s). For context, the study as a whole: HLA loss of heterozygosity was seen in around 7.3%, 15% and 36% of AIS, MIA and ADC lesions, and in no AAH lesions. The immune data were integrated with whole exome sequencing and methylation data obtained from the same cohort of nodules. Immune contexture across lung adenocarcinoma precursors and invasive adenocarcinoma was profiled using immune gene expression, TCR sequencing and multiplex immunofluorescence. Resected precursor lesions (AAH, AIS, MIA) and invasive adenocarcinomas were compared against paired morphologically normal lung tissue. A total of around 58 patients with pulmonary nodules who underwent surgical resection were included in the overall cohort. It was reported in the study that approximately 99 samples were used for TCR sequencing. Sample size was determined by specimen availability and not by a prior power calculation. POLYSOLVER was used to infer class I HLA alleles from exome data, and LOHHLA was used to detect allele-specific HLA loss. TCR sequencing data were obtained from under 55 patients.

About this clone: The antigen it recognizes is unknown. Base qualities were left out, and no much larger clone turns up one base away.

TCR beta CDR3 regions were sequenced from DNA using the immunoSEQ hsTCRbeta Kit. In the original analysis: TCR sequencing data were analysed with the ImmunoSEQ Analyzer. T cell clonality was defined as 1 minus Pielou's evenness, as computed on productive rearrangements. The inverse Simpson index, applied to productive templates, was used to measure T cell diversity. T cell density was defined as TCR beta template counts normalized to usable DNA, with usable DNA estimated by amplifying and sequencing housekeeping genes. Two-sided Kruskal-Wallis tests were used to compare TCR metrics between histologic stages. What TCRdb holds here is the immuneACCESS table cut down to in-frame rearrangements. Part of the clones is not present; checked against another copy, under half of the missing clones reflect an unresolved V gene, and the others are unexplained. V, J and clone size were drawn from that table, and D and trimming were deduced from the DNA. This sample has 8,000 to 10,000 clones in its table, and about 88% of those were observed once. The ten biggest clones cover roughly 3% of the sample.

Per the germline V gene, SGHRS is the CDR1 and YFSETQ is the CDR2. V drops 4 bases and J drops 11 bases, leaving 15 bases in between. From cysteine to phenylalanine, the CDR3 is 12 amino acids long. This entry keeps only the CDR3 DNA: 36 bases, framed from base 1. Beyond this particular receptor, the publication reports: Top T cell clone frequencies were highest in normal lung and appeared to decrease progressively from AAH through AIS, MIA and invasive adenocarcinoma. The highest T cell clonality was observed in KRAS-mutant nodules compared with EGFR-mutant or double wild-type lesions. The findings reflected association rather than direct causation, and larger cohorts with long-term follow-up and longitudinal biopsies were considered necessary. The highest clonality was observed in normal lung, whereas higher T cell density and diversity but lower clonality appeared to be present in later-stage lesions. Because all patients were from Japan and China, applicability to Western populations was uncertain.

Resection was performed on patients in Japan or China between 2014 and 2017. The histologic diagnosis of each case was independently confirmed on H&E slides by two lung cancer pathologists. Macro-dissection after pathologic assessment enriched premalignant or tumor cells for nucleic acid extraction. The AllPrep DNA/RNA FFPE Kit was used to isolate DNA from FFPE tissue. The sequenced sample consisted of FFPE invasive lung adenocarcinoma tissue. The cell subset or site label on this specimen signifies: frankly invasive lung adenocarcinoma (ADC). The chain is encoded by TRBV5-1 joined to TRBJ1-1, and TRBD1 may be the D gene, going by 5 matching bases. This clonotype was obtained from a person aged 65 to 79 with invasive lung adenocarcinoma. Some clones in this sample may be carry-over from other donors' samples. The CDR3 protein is CASSEAGMVAFF. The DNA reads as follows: TGCGCCAGCAGCGAGGCAGGGATGGTCGCTTTCTTT.